The next 15 T cell receptor beta chains were all read from a single sample in a study of CD8 T cells in Susac syndrome. Random hexamers were used to reverse transcribe 0.5 to 1 ug of RNA. TCRdb passed the immunoSEQ multiplex PCR reads through MiXCR, listing each CDR3 protein once. The sample has about 290,000 distinct CDR3 sequences; roughly 90% are singletons. The sequencing sample was made of CD8+ T cells from PBMCs. The receptors were gathered from a human donor with multiple sclerosis.

The chain links TRBV12-3 or TRBV12-4 to TRBJ1-1; a possible D gene is TRBD1 (5 bases). The CDR3 totals 16 residues. Trimming took off 3 bases at V and 6 bases at J, with 20 bases between the two ends. The CDR3 region is CASSLHFIRGRAEAFF. The CDR3 bases are TGTGCCAGCAGTTTGCATTTTATCCGGGGCAGGGCTGAAGCTTTCTTT.

A few counts support this clonotype. The chain joins TRBV7-2 to TRBJ1-2; D call uncertain. The CDR3 is 16 amino acids. V gave up 0 bases and J gave up 8 bases, with 19 bases separating them. Germline V gene sequence: CDR1 SGHTA, CDR2 FQGNSA. The CDR3 sequence is CASSLALRGRPGGYTF. CDR3 DNA sequence: TGTGCCAGCAGCTTAGCCCTACGCGGCAGGCCGGGCGGCTACACCTTC.

This clonotype was detected only a few times. The chain carries TRBV4-3 and TRBJ2-1, with TRBD1 matching over 8 bases. The germline V gene encodes CDR1 LGHNA and CDR2 YSLEER. The CDR3 runs to 17 residues. Trimming took 3 bases from V and 8 from J; bases not matched to a gene: 15. The CDR3 DNA reads TGCGCCAGCAGCCAGGGAGGACAGGGCAAACCAAGCTATGAGCAGTTCTTC. Translation gives CASSQGGQGKPSYEQFF.

V gene TRBV6-2 or TRBV6-3 combines with J gene TRBJ2-5, with D unresolved. Looked up from germline, CDR1 is MNHEY and CDR2 is SVGEGT. Trimming shortened V by 5 bases and J by 7 bases, and 11 bases separated the two germline ends. This CDR3 is 12 amino acids long. This CDR3 is CASSGPLVTQYF. DNA of the CDR3: TGTGCCAGCAGTGGGCCGTTGGTGACCCAGTACTTC.

The CDR3: CSSGISSYNEQFF. Here the CDR3 DNA reads TGTAGTAGCGGGATTAGCTCCTACAATGAGCAGTTCTTC. The chain employs TRBV28 and TRBJ2-1; the match to TRBD2 covers 8 bases. Germline-derived CDR1 and CDR2 are MDHEN and SYDVKM. There are 13 residues in the CDR3.

This chain uses TRBV20-1 with TRBJ2-7; 12 nucleotides line up with TRBD2. V dropped 6 bases and J dropped 4; count of bases not matched to a gene: 16. The germline CDR1 and CDR2 sequences are DFQATT and SNEGSKA (reference sequence). This CDR3 contains 17 residues. In DNA form, the CDR3 reads TGCAGTGCCAGTGGACTAGCGGGATCCGGCGTTCCTTACGAGCAGTACTTC. As protein: CSASGLAGSGVPYEQYF.

The gene calls are TRBV15 and TRBJ1-1, with D hard to call. This CDR3 spans 14 amino acids. Trimming took off 0 bases at V and 1 base at J, with 6 bases between the two ends. Germline V gene lookup returns CDR1 LNHNV and CDR2 YYDKDF (reference sequence). CDR3 sequence (DNA): TGTGCCACCAGCAGAGATGCGGGGAACACTGAAGCTTTCTTT. It specifies CATSRDAGNTEAFF.

The table lists this clonotype with a count of one. The J gene is TRBJ1-1, the V gene TRBV30; D gene ambiguous. Germline CDR1 is GTSNPN and CDR2 is SVGIG (reference sequence). The CDR3 has 15 residues. V shed 5 bases and J shed 3 bases, with 19 bases lying between them. CDR3 sequence: CAWGPRVGVYTEAFF. The CDR3 DNA reads as TGTGCCTGGGGACCACGGGTGGGAGTGTACACTGAAGCTTTCTTT. The complete variable domain, with remaining parts taken from reference TRBV30 and TRBJ1-1, reads SQTIHQWPATLVQPVGSPLSLECTVEGTSNPNLYWYRQAAGRGLQLLFYSVGIGQISSEVPQNLSASRPQDRQFILSSKKLLLSDSGFYLCAWGPRVGVYTEAFFGQGTRLTVV.

In this sample, this clonotype turned up a few times. The rearrangement joins TRBV28 to TRBJ2-3; 8 nucleotides match TRBD2. The germline gives CDR1 MDHEN, CDR2 SYDVKM. CDR3 size: 15 residues. The junction had 3 bases not matched to a gene; V was cut back by 3 bases and J by 1 base. The CDR3 region has the DNA TGTGCCAGCAGTTTTCCGGGGGGGGGCACAGATACGCAGTATTTT. Translated: CASSFPGGGTDTQYF.

J is TRBJ1-1 and V is TRBV6-5; D not resolved. The germline gives CDR1 MNHEY, CDR2 SVGAGI. The CDR3 is 18 residues long. The V gene lost 0 bases and the J gene lost 1 base, with 18 bases spanning the gap. The CDR3 DNA reads TGTGCCAGCAGTTACTCTCTCGAGCGGTCCCGGACGAACACTGAAGCTTTCTTT. This gives the protein CASSYSLERSRTNTEAFF.

The rearrangement uses TRBV10-2 and TRBJ1-6, with D unresolved. The V gene lost 7 bases and the J gene lost 9 bases, with 10 bases spanning the gap. Germline V gives CDR1 WSHSY, CDR2 SAAADI. This CDR3 is 12 amino acids long. Written as DNA, the CDR3 is TGCGCCAGCAACAAAGGGAGTTCACCCCTCCACTTT. Protein sequence: CASNKGSSPLHF.

This clonotype was observed a single time. V usage is TRBV5-1 and J usage is TRBJ1-1; D is unclear. This CDR3 has 14 residues. Germline V lookup: CDR1 SGHRS, CDR2 YFSETQ. V shed 3 bases and J shed 0 bases, with 9 bases lying between them. CDR3 region: CASSSWDMNTEAFF. CDR3 coding DNA: TGCGCCAGCAGCTCGTGGGATATGAACACTGAAGCTTTCTTT.

In nucleotides, the CDR3 is TGTGCCAGCAGTATCCACGCCGGGTGGGGATCTGGCGACCATAGCAATCAGCCCCAGCATTTT. This gives the protein CASSIHAGWGSGDHSNQPQHF. The chain couples TRBV12-3 or TRBV12-4 to TRBJ1-5; D uncertain. Trimming removed 5 bases at V and 0 bases at J, with 29 bases between. This CDR3 has 21 residues.

The chain carries TRBV27 and TRBJ2-3, with D unresolved. The V gene's germline CDR1 is MNHEY and CDR2 SMNVEV (reference sequence). V shed 8 bases and J shed 1 base, with 7 bases lying between them. The CDR3 has 12 residues. CDR3 sequence: CASRDRTDTQYF. The CDR3 coding sequence is TGTGCCAGCCGCGACCGCACAGATACGCAGTATTTT.

The chain recombines TRBV23-1 with TRBJ1-2, with D possibly TRBD1 on 6 matching bases. TRBV23-1 has ORF status, its function being uncertain. The CDR3 length is 14 residues. V lost 3 bases and J lost 8, with 16 bases in between. Written as DNA, the CDR3 is TGCGCCAGCAGTCACCGGGCAGGGGAGAAAGGCTACACCTTC. This translates into CASSHRAGEKGYTF.